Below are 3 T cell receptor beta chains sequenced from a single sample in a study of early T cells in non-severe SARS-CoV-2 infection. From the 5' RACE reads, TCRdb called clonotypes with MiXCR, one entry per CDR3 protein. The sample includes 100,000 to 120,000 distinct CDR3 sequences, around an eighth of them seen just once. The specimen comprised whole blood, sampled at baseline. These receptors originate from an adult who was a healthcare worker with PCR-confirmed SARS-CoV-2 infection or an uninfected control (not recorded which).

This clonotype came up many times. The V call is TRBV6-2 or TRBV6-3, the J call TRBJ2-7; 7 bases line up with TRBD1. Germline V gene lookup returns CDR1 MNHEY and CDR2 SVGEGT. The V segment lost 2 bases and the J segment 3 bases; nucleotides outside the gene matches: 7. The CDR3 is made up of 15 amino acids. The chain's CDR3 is CASSYSAGGFYEQYF. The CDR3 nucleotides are TGTGCCAGCAGTTACAGTGCAGGGGGATTCTACGAGCAGTACTTC.

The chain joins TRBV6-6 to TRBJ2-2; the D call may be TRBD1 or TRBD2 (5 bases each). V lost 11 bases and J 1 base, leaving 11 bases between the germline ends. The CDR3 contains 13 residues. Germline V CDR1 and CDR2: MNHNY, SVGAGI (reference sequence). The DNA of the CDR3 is TGTGCCGCTACGAGGGGGAACACCGGGGAGCTGTTTTTT. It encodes CAATRGNTGELFF.

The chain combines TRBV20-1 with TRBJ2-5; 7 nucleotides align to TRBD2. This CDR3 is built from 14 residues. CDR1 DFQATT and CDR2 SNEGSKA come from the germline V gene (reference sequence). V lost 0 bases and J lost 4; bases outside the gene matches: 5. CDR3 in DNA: TGCAGTGCTAGAGACGCGGGAGACGGAGAGACCCAGTACTTC. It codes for CSARDAGDGETQYF.